This TCR beta chain is drawn from a study of blood T cell repertoires in COVID-19. The overall study: Italy, Spain and the United States were the sources of the convalescent and acute COVID-19 samples. From T cells, B-cell-depleted T cells, or PBMCs came the material, which was cDNA or gDNA.

This clone was found a few times. The germline V gene encodes CDR1 GTSNPN and CDR2 SVGIG (reference sequence). Trimming removed 0 bases from V and 11 bases from J; junction bases left unmatched: 8. CDR3 length: 13 residues. As originally analysed: Reference gene primer amplification gave nucleated cell count estimates. Assay used: immunoSEQ multiplex PCR; TCRdb lists only in-frame clones, some missing. V and J calls and clone size are given by that table; D and trimming were obtained from the DNA. This table holds hundreds of thousands of clones, less than 90% found once. Sequences were obtained from peripheral blood. This receptor was obtained from a woman at least 80 years old with active or convalescent COVID-19. The V and J genes are TRBV30 and TRBJ1-2; 8 nucleotides align to TRBD1. In nucleotides, the CDR3 is TGTGCCTGGAGTGTAACAGGGGGTGTTGGGTACACCTTC. Translation gives CAWSVTGGVGYTF.